The 18 T cell receptor beta chains in this list originate from one sample, sequenced in a study of T cell repertoires in cytomegalovirus infection. A single record per CDR3 protein comes from TCRdb applying MiXCR to the reads. This sample has approximately 470,000 distinct CDR3 sequences; roughly 46% occur once, and the top ten carry 43%. No antigen has been identified for these receptors. Here the sequenced sample was cultured PBMCs, taken from culture after CMV antigen stimulation. These receptors came from a human donor in good health (CMV status not recorded). Some clones in this sample may be carry-over from other donors' samples.

The chain combines TRBV10-3 with TRBJ2-4; 9 bases fit TRBD1. The CDR3 covers 14 residues. Germline assignment: CDR1 ENHRY and CDR2 SYGVKD. The V gene end was trimmed by 2 bases and the J gene end by 4 bases; junction bases not matched to a gene: 0. The DNA for the CDR3 is TGTGCCATCAGTGAGGGGACAGGGAAAAACATTCAGTACTTC. Translation: CAISEGTGKNIQYF.

V and J are TRBV20-1 and TRBJ1-1, with 7 positions matching TRBD1. From germline, CDR1 is DFQATT and CDR2 SNEGSKA (reference sequence). V lost 5 bases, J lost 5 bases, and 5 bases stayed unmatched. This CDR3 has 12 residues. The chain's CDR3 is CSARYRGTEAFF. CDR3 DNA sequence: TGCAGTGCTCGGTACAGGGGAACTGAAGCTTTCTTT.

The chain is built from TRBV7-6 and TRBJ1-5; D is unresolved. Trimming stripped 8 bases from V and 7 bases from J, with 9 bases between. Germline loops: CDR1 SGHVS, CDR2 FNYEAQ. This CDR3 has 11 amino acids. DNA of the CDR3: TGTGCCAGCGGGGAGGGCCAGCCCCAGCATTTT. Its translation is CASGEGQPQHF.

The V call is TRBV20-1, the J call TRBJ1-1; tentatively, D is TRBD1 (6 bases). CDR3 size: 13 residues. The V gene lost 6 bases and the J gene lost 3 bases, with 14 bases spanning the gap. The germline V gene has CDR1 DFQATT and CDR2 SNEGSKA (reference sequence). CDR3 residues: CSAPKDRYTEAFF. CDR3 in DNA: TGCAGTGCCCCAAAGGACAGATACACTGAAGCTTTCTTT.

The chain joins TRBV7-9 to TRBJ1-2; the D is unclear. The ends were cut back, 2 bases at V and 3 bases at J, with 13 bases in the middle. Germline V CDR1 and CDR2: SEHNR, FQNEAQ (reference sequence). The CDR3 sequence is 15 residues long. CDR3 nucleotide sequence: TGTGCCAGCAGCTTAACTGTGCGCGCCGACTATGGCTACACCTTC. This gives the protein CASSLTVRADYGYTF.

This clonotype came up a few times. This chain links TRBV7-8 with TRBJ2-2; a possible D gene is TRBD2 (6 bases). V was trimmed by 3 bases and J by 1 base, leaving 9 bases between them. CDR1 and CDR2 (germline): SGHVS, FQNEAQ. The CDR3 consists of 15 residues. CDR3 amino acids: CASSLRGLNTGELFF. CDR3 in DNA: TGTGCCAGCAGCTTGCGGGGCCTGAACACCGGGGAGCTGTTTTTT.

A few counts support this clonotype. This chain links TRBV10-2 with TRBJ1-5; 8 bases are a match to TRBD1. CDR3 length: 18 residues. Germline V gives CDR1 WSHSY, CDR2 SAAADI. V trimming: 2 bases; J trimming: 0 bases; junction bases outside the gene matches: 9. The CDR3 protein is CASSETGGLLISNQPQHF. The DNA for the CDR3 is TGCGCCAGCAGTGAGACAGGGGGTCTATTAATTAGCAATCAGCCCCAGCATTTT.

The chain combines TRBV7-9 with TRBJ2-7; the D gene is possibly TRBD2 (6 bases). Looked up from germline, CDR1 is SEHNR and CDR2 is FQNEAQ (reference sequence). V was trimmed by 5 bases and J by 1 base, leaving 12 bases between them. This CDR3 is 14 amino acids long. CDR3 loop: CASSKISGSYEQYF. The CDR3 nucleotides read TGTGCCAGCAGCAAGATTAGCGGTTCCTACGAGCAGTACTTC.

This rearrangement joins TRBV2 to TRBJ2-2; D is ambiguous. Germline V lookup: CDR1 SNHLY, CDR2 FYNNEI. This CDR3 has 16 residues. Trimming shortened V by 7 bases and J by 4 bases, and 19 bases separated the two germline ends. The CDR3 loop reads CASNLRPPTSTGELFF. The CDR3 DNA reads TGTGCCAGCAACCTCCGGCCTCCAACATCCACCGGGGAGCTGTTTTTT.

The chain is built from TRBV7-2 and TRBJ2-1; D gene unclear. V was trimmed by 1 base and J by 9 bases, leaving 10 bases between them. This CDR3 has 13 amino acids. Germline loops: CDR1 SGHTA, CDR2 FQGNSA. Here the CDR3 reads CASSLGARTEQFF. The CDR3 bases are TGTGCCAGCAGCTTAGGTGCCCGAACTGAGCAGTTCTTC.

This clonotype was seen only once. The chain carries TRBV6-6 and TRBJ2-1; D tentatively reads TRBD1 or TRBD2 (5 bases each). CDR1 and CDR2 from the germline V gene are MNHNY and SVGAGI (reference sequence). This CDR3 contains 13 residues. The V end lost 6 bases, the J end lost 4 bases, and 10 bases lay between the germline ends. The CDR3, as DNA: TGTGCCAGCAGGGGGGATGAATACAATGAGCAGTTCTTC. Its translation: CASRGDEYNEQFF.

The chain recombines TRBV27 with TRBJ2-7, with TRBD2 matching over 9 bases. V trimming: 6 bases; J trimming: 2 bases; junction bases outside the gene matches: 8. CDR3 length: 15 amino acids. The germline gives CDR1 MNHEY, CDR2 SMNVEV (reference sequence). Here the CDR3 reads CASSPMGGGAYEQYF. CDR3 in DNA: TGTGCCAGCAGCCCCATGGGCGGGGGGGCCTACGAGCAGTACTTC.

The gene calls are TRBV18 and TRBJ1-1; D may be TRBD1 (6 bases). Trimming removed 2 bases from V and 0 bases from J, with 13 bases in between. The germline gives CDR1 KGHSH, CDR2 LQKENI. This CDR3 contains 16 residues. CDR3: CASSPGQGYMNTEAFF. CDR3 in DNA: TGTGCCAGCTCACCAGGGCAGGGGTACATGAACACTGAAGCTTTCTTT.

This chain links TRBV6-8 with TRBJ2-7; TRBD2 agrees at 9 bases. J was trimmed by 3 bases and V by 10 bases; bases with no gene match: 13. Germline V gene lookup returns CDR1 MNHGY and CDR2 SAAAGT. The CDR3 consists of 15 residues. The DNA for the CDR3 is TGTGCCACATCCCTCGCTAGCGGGACTTTCTACGAGCAGTACTTC. Its protein product is CATSLASGTFYEQYF.

This clonotype was counted a few times. This chain uses TRBV7-2 with TRBJ1-2; D is ambiguous. The germline CDR1 and CDR2 sequences are SGHTA and FQGNSA. Trimming took 3 bases from V and 6 from J, leaving 11 bases between them. There are 13 residues in the CDR3. The CDR3 region is CASSFGTWDGYTF. For the CDR3, the DNA is TGTGCCAGCAGCTTCGGTACTTGGGATGGCTACACCTTC.

This clonotype was seen a handful of times. The CDR3 protein is CASSYDRAGELFF. The DNA of the CDR3 is TGTGCCAGCAGTTATGATCGGGCCGGGGAGCTGTTTTTT. J is TRBJ2-2 and V is TRBV6-6; D gene uncertain. Trimming cost V 3 bases and J 6 bases, with 8 bases left between them. This CDR3 has 13 amino acids. CDR1 MNHNY and CDR2 SVGAGI come from the germline V gene (reference sequence).

The rearrangement joins TRBV27 to TRBJ2-3, with 13 bases lining up with TRBD2. The germline CDR1 and CDR2 sequences are MNHEY and SMNVEV (reference sequence). The CDR3 extends over 18 amino acids. After removal of 6 bases from V and 4 bases from J, the junction contained 13 bases not matched to a gene. CDR3 residues: CASRPLAGGLLGPDTQYF. DNA for the CDR3: TGTGCCAGCAGACCACTAGCGGGGGGGCTCTTGGGTCCAGATACGCAGTATTTT.

A few counts support this clonotype. The V call is TRBV6-5, the J call TRBJ2-7; D may match TRBD1 or TRBD2 (5 bases each). Germline CDR1 MNHEY, CDR2 SVGAGI. The V end lost 0 bases, the J end lost 3 bases, and 12 bases lay between the germline ends. The CDR3 sequence is 15 residues long. The CDR3 loop is CASSYSKRTNYEQYF. In DNA form, the CDR3 reads TGTGCCAGCAGTTACTCGAAGCGGACAAACTACGAGCAGTACTTC.